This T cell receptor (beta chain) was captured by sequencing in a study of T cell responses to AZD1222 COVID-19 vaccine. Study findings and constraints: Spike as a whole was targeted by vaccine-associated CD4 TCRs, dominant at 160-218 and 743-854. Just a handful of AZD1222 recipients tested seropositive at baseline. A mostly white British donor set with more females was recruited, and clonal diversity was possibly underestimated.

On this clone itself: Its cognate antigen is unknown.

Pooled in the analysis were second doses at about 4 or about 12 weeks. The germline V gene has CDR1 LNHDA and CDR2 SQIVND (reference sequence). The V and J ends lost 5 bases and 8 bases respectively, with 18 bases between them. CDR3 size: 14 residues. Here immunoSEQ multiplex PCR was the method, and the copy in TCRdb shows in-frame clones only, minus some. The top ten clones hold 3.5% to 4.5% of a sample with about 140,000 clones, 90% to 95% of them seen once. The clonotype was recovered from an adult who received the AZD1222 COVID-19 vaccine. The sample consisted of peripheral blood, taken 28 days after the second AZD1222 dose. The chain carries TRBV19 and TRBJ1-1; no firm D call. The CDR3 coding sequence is TGTGCCAGTAGTCGATCGAATTTCGGGGTCGAAGCTTTCTTT. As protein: CASSRSNFGVEAFF.